These T cell receptor beta chains were read from a single sample in a study of T cells in Graves' hyperthyroidism and ophthalmopathy. TCRdb reanalysed the multiplex PCR reads using MiXCR and keeps one entry per CDR3 protein. The sample carries 750,000 to 950,000 distinct CDR3 sequences, 35% to 45% recorded once. The sequenced sample was blood. The receptors were sampled from a man younger than 35 with Graves' hyperthyroidism. Both conserved end residues are part of each CDR3. Each record gives: clone size, D gene, V gene, J gene, CDR3 protein, CDR3 DNA. The D gene is left open where the match is weak. Expanded clones are given a class, and other clones once, few, many or no size at all.

abundance: .
d_gene: .
v_gene: TRBV9
j_gene: TRBJ1-6
CDR3aa: CASSLDGPASPLHF
CDR3nt: TGTGCCAGCTCACTCGACGGGCCGGCGTCACCCCTCCACTTT

abundance: .
d_gene: .
v_gene: TRBV14
j_gene: TRBJ1-2
CDR3aa: CASSWGGGDGYTF
CDR3nt: TGTGCCAGCAGTTGGGGCGGTGGGGATGGCTACACCTTC

abundance: .
d_gene: .
v_gene: TRBV25-1
j_gene: TRBJ1-1
CDR3aa: CASSASPTDTEAFF
CDR3nt: TGTGCCAGCAGTGCTAGCCCTACAGACACTGAAGCTTTCTTT

abundance: few
d_gene: .
v_gene: TRBV7-3
j_gene: TRBJ2-7
CDR3aa: CASSPRGSSRYEQYF
CDR3nt: TGTGCCAGCAGCCCCCGGGGGTCCTCGAGGTACGAGCAGTACTTC

abundance: once
d_gene: .
v_gene: TRBV7-8
j_gene: TRBJ2-4
CDR3aa: CASSFPIGTKNIQYF
CDR3nt: TGTGCCAGCAGCTTCCCCATTGGGACCAAAAACATTCAGTACTTC

abundance: .
d_gene: .
v_gene: TRBV6-5
j_gene: TRBJ2-7
CDR3aa: CASSYGRQGPYEQYF
CDR3nt: TGTGCCAGCAGTTACGGTCGGCAGGGGCCCTACGAGCAGTACTTC

abundance: .
d_gene: .
v_gene: TRBV2
j_gene: TRBJ1-1
CDR3aa: CASSDPRGGNTEAFF
CDR3nt: TGTGCCAGCAGTGACCCGAGGGGGGGGAACACTGAAGCTTTCTTT

abundance: .
d_gene: .
v_gene: TRBV6-1
j_gene: TRBJ1-6
CDR3aa: CASSGPNNSPLHF
CDR3nt: TGTGCCAGCAGTGGACCCAACAATTCACCCCTCCACTTT

abundance: many
d_gene: TRBD1
v_gene: TRBV20-1
j_gene: TRBJ1-1
CDR3aa: CSARRQGAMNTEAFF
CDR3nt: TGCAGTGCTAGGCGACAGGGGGCGATGAACACTGAAGCTTTCTTT

abundance: .
d_gene: TRBD2
v_gene: TRBV4-1
j_gene: TRBJ2-7
CDR3aa: CASSQDQLAGEQYF
CDR3nt: TGCGCCAGCAGCCAAGATCAACTAGCGGGGGAGCAGTACTTC

abundance: many
d_gene: .
v_gene: TRBV9
j_gene: TRBJ1-5
CDR3aa: CASSVDTDQPQHF
CDR3nt: TGTGCCAGCAGCGTAGACACTGATCAGCCCCAGCATTTT

abundance: .
d_gene: TRBD2
v_gene: TRBV20-1
j_gene: TRBJ2-7
CDR3aa: CSATFPGLAGEYEQYF
CDR3nt: TGCAGTGCGACGTTCCCTGGACTAGCGGGAGAGTACGAGCAGTACTTC

abundance: .
d_gene: .
v_gene: TRBV6-4
j_gene: TRBJ2-2
CDR3aa: CASSDTSSGELFF
CDR3nt: TGTGCCAGCAGTGACACTAGCAGCGGGGAGCTGTTTTTT

abundance: many
d_gene: .
v_gene: TRBV7-2
j_gene: TRBJ1-5
CDR3aa: CASSFPDQPQHF
CDR3nt: TGTGCCAGCAGCTTTCCAGATCAGCCCCAGCATTTT

abundance: many
d_gene: .
v_gene: TRBV15
j_gene: TRBJ2-7
CDR3aa: CATSRVVGDEQYF
CDR3nt: TGTGCCACCAGCAGAGTGGTAGGCGACGAGCAGTACTTC

abundance: many
d_gene: .
v_gene: TRBV29-1
j_gene: TRBJ2-7
CDR3aa: CSVELGESYEQYF
CDR3nt: TGCAGCGTTGAGTTAGGGGAGTCCTACGAGCAGTACTTC

abundance: .
d_gene: .
v_gene: TRBV7-6
j_gene: TRBJ1-6
CDR3aa: CASSDLGDATNSPLHF
CDR3nt: TGTGCCAGCAGCGACCTAGGGGACGCAACTAATTCACCCCTCCACTTT

abundance: many
d_gene: .
v_gene: TRBV2
j_gene: TRBJ1-1
CDR3aa: CASTLGGQNTEAFF
CDR3nt: TGTGCCAGCACCCTCGGGGGACAGAACACTGAAGCTTTCTTT

abundance: .
d_gene: .
v_gene: TRBV29-1
j_gene: TRBJ1-1
CDR3aa: CSVVRDLRGEAFF
CDR3nt: TGCAGCGTTGTCCGGGACCTACGGGGTGAAGCTTTCTTT

abundance: many
d_gene: TRBD2
v_gene: TRBV19
j_gene: TRBJ2-6
CDR3aa: CASRLAGAGANVLTF
CDR3nt: TGTGCCAGCAGACTAGCGGGGGCTGGGGCCAACGTCCTGACTTTC

abundance: many
d_gene: .
v_gene: TRBV6-5
j_gene: TRBJ2-5
CDR3aa: CASSYSGETQYF
CDR3nt: TGTGCCAGCAGTTACTCCGGGGAGACCCAGTACTTC

abundance: many
d_gene: TRBD2
v_gene: TRBV7-8
j_gene: TRBJ2-5
CDR3aa: CASSTSGVPQETQYF
CDR3nt: TGTGCCAGCAGCACAAGCGGGGTGCCGCAAGAGACCCAGTACTTC

abundance: .
d_gene: .
v_gene: TRBV6-5
j_gene: TRBJ2-7
CDR3aa: CASTPAVEMEEQYF
CDR3nt: TGTGCCAGCACCCCCGCGGTGGAGATGGAGGAGCAGTACTTC

abundance: many
d_gene: TRBD1
v_gene: TRBV25-1
j_gene: TRBJ1-5
CDR3aa: CASSERAGGYQPQHF
CDR3nt: TGTGCCAGCAGTGAAAGGGCAGGGGGATATCAGCCCCAGCATTTT

abundance: few
d_gene: .
v_gene: TRBV9
j_gene: TRBJ1-1
CDR3aa: CASSVDGGLEAFF
CDR3nt: TGTGCCAGCAGCGTAGATGGGGGTCTAGAAGCTTTCTTT

abundance: many
d_gene: .
v_gene: TRBV19
j_gene: TRBJ1-1
CDR3aa: CASSSDGLTEAFF
CDR3nt: TGTGCCAGTAGTTCTGATGGATTGACTGAAGCTTTCTTT

abundance: few
d_gene: .
v_gene: TRBV6-5
j_gene: TRBJ2-1
CDR3aa: CAISSGSDEQFF
CDR3nt: TGTGCCATCAGTTCGGGAAGCGATGAGCAGTTCTTC

abundance: many
d_gene: .
v_gene: TRBV20-1
j_gene: TRBJ1-2
CDR3aa: CSARLEAIGNYGYTF
CDR3nt: TGCAGTGCTAGGTTAGAGGCCATCGGAAACTATGGCTACACCTTC

abundance: .
d_gene: .
v_gene: TRBV20-1
j_gene: TRBJ2-7
CDR3aa: CSAPIGVSEQYF
CDR3nt: TGCAGTGCTCCCATAGGGGTTAGCGAGCAGTACTTC

abundance: .
d_gene: .
v_gene: TRBV12-3/TRBV12-4
j_gene: TRBJ2-5
CDR3aa: CASSSTGGRRETQYF
CDR3nt: TGTGCCAGCAGTTCTACCGGGGGGCGGAGAGAGACCCAGTACTTC

abundance: many
d_gene: .
v_gene: TRBV29-1
j_gene: TRBJ2-5
CDR3aa: CSVEIREETQYF
CDR3nt: TGCAGCGTTGAAATCAGAGAAGAGACCCAGTACTTC